These T cell receptor beta chains were read from a single sample in a study of shared clonotypes between healthy human individuals. The repertoire was sequenced with immunoSEQ multiplex PCR; TCRdb's copy has only in-frame clones and lacks some. The table shows around 1.1 million clones, with around three quarters occurring only once. Source material: memory CD4+ T cells from PBMCs. Every receptor here comes from a man in his late teens or twenties in good health. Some clones in this sample may be carry-over from other donors' samples. CDR3s include the opening cysteine and the closing phenylalanine or tryptophan.

cdr3_aa: CASSSGTGGSEQYF; v_call: TRBV6-5
cdr3_aa: CASSLGDRDGNTIYF; v_call: TRBV7-9
cdr3_aa: CASSYSTGRGFGELFF; v_call: TRBV6-5
cdr3_aa: CASSQGFLSGEQYF; v_call: TRBV14
cdr3_aa: CASDGRGETQYF; v_call: TRBV2
cdr3_aa: CASTKRGQGNFANTGELFF; v_call: TRBV7-2
cdr3_aa: CASNSLGGNEQFF; v_call: TRBV19
cdr3_aa: CASSSRGRADTQYF; v_call: TRBV28
cdr3_aa: CASSLYATGEAFF; v_call: TRBV28
cdr3_aa: CASVSGRRYEQYF; v_call: TRBV6-1
cdr3_aa: CASSATGRDTGELSF; v_call: TRBV6-1
cdr3_aa: CASSFNYRGGNTIYF; v_call: TRBV5-6
cdr3_aa: CASSLDRAMNTEAFF; v_call: TRBV28
cdr3_aa: CASSLDPASYEQYF; v_call: TRBV7-2
cdr3_aa: CASSSGQLMNTEAFF; v_call: TRBV27
cdr3_aa: CSVLPSGGRPGGYEQYF; v_call: TRBV29-1
cdr3_aa: CASSLIGLFGNTIYF; v_call: TRBV7-9
cdr3_aa: CASSEVVRYEQYF; v_call: TRBV6-1
cdr3_aa: CAWSNTGEQYF; v_call: TRBV30
cdr3_aa: CSVPRGTGANVLTF; v_call: TRBV29-1
cdr3_aa: CASTQQGGYGYTF; v_call: TRBV6-5
cdr3_aa: CASSLARDLFSTYNEQFF; v_call: TRBV7-8
cdr3_aa: CASSLENEQYF; v_call: TRBV11-2
cdr3_aa: CASSYSTGASYEQYF; v_call: TRBV6-5
cdr3_aa: CASSPALAGVMFNEQFF; v_call: TRBV18
cdr3_aa: CASSRTGADEKLFF; v_call: TRBV5-5
cdr3_aa: CASSLSGETYEQYF; v_call: TRBV28
cdr3_aa: CATSTRQGPNEKLFF; v_call: TRBV15
cdr3_aa: CASSPARNYGYTF; v_call: TRBV11-2
cdr3_aa: CASSKGLAGGTGELFF; v_call: TRBV7-3
cdr3_aa: CASSLSVSNQPQHF; v_call: TRBV28
cdr3_aa: CASSSGAAGSTGELFF; v_call: TRBV19